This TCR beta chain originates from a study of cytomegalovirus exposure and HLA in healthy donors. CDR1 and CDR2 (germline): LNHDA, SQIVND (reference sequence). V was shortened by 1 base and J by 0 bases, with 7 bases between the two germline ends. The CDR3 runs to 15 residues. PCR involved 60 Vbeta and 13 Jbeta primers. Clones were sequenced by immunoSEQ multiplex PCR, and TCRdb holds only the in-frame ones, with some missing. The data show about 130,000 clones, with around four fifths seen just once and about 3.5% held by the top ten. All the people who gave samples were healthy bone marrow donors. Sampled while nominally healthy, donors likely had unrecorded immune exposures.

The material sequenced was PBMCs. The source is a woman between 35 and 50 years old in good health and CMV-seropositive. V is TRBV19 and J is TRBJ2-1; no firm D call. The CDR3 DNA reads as TGTGCCAGTAGTATAGGGGCGAGCTCCTACAATGAGCAGTTCTTC. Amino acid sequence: CASSIGASSYNEQFF.